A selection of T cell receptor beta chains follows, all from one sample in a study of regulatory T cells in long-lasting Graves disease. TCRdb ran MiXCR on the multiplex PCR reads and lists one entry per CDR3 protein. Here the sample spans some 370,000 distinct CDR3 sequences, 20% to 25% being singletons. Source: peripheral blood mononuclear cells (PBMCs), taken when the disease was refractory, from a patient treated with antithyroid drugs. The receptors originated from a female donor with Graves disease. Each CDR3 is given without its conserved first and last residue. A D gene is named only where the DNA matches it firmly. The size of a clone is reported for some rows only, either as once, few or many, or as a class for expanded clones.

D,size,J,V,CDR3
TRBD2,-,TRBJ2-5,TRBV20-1,SGDGGRALKTQY
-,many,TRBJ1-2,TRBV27,ASSPSGGPNYGYT
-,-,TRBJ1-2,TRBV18,ASSPREGDGYT
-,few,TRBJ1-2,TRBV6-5,ASSYRGEGSGYT
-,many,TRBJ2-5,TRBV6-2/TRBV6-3,ASSYSQLEETQY
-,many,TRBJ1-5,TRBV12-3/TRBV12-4,ASSRDTGNQPQH
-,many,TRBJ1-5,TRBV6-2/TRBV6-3,ASSGRTTANQPQH
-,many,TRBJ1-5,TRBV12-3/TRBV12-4,ASTYGAFNQPQH
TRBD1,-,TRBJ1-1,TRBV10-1,ASVLGKQGRTEAF
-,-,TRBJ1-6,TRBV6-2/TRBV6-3,ASSRSRPAVGSPLH
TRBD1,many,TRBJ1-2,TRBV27,ASSPRGQAIYGYT
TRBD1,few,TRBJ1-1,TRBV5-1,ASNPGQGMNTEAF
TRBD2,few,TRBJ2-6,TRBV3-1,ASSPGLAGVTGANVLT
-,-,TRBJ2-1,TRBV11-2,ASSLDHTNEQF
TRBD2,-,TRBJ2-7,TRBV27,ASGRGGGYEQY
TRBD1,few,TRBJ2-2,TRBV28,ASSPRGRGLNTGELF
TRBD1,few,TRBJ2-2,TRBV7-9,ASRSTGEGTGELF
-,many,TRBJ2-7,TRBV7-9,ASSSAWNTYEQY
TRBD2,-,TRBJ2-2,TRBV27,ASSYYGGSVTGELF
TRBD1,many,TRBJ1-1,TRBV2,ASRERASGTVNTEAF
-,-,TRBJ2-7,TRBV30,AWSLPVSYEQY
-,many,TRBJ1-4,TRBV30,AWSVGAAKLF
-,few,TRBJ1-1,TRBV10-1,ASSESVGGGNMNTEAF
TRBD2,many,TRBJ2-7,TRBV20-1,SARGLAGSYEQY
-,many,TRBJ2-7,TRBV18,ASSPWDTAYEQY
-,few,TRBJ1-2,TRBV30,AWRGGGHGYT
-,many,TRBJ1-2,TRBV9,ASSPEEGTFYGYT
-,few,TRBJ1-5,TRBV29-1,SVRTGSGGQPQH
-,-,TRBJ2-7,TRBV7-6,ASSDETYSYEQY
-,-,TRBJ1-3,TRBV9,ASSVSGLPSGNTIY
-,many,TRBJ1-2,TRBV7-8,ASSLAHILEGGYGYT
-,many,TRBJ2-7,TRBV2,ASTIESYEQY
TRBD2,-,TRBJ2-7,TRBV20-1,SAKGVLAGGYVYEQY
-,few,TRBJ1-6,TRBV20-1,SARDDQGLNSPLH
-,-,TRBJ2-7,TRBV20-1,SARSGGRYEQY